One and the same sample provided the 2 T cell receptor beta chains below, sequenced in a study of radiation and T cells in renal cell carcinoma. Indicated time point: baseline pretreatment blood. Treatment given: 15 Gy SBRT to primary tumor, nephrectomy 4 weeks later. Profiling relied on immunoSEQ multiplex PCR, and the TCRdb table lists in-frame clones only, not all of them. Of over 120,000 clones in the sample, roughly 90% were seen once. This specimen consisted of blood, obtained from a patient whose treatment included radiotherapy and nephrectomy. These receptors were obtained from a woman aged 50 to 65 with renal cell carcinoma.

The V gene is TRBV10-3, the J gene TRBJ1-2, with D unclear. This CDR3 comprises 14 residues. V was pared by 2 bases and J by 2 bases, with 9 bases between. Germline CDR1 reads ENHRY; CDR2 reads SYGVKD. The CDR3 here is CAISELGPNYGYTF. CDR3 nucleotides: TGTGCCATCAGTGAGCTCGGGCCCAACTATGGCTACACCTTC.

The chain is built from TRBV2 and TRBJ2-4, with 9 bases aligning to TRBD2. Germline-derived CDR1 and CDR2 are SNHLY and FYNNEI. The CDR3 is 15 amino acids. The V segment lost 8 bases and the J segment 6 bases; nucleotides outside the gene matches: 11. The chain's CDR3 is CASEKLSGGLNIQYF. The DNA of the CDR3 is TGTGCCAGCGAAAAGCTCAGCGGGGGGTTAAACATTCAGTACTTC.